A single T cell receptor beta chain is shown here with its context. What it binds is not known. The data are from a study of regulatory T cells in long-lasting Graves disease. Stated time point: newly diagnosed GD, antithyroid drugs for less than 3 months. PBMC-extracted RNA yielded the TCR library. Study-wide results and limits: Small numbers of samples may have cut accuracy. It was in persistent disease that TRBV28, TRBJ1-2 and TRBJ2-5 were favored.

V was pared by 8 bases and J by 4 bases, with 7 bases of the junction left unmatched. The CDR3 has 14 amino acids. Germline CDR1 SNHLY, CDR2 FYNNEI. CDR3 regions were amplified by Arm-PCR using iRepertoire HTBI primers to build TCR beta libraries. Using its own MiXCR run on the multiplex PCR reads, TCRdb lists one record per CDR3 protein. The data show hundreds of thousands of distinct CDR3 sequences, roughly 17% seen once. This sample also belongs to another study, concerning T cells in Graves' hyperthyroidism and ophthalmopathy. From that paper: The study enrolled patients aged 18 to 65 with newly diagnosed hyperthyroidism of under 2 months' duration.

The receptor's source is a woman in her twenties or thirties with Graves disease. The V gene is TRBV2, the J gene TRBJ1-2; 10 bases agree with TRBD1. The sequencing used peripheral blood mononuclear cells (PBMCs), collected at new diagnosis, from a patient treated with antithyroid drugs. The CDR3 reads CASARDRGAYGYTF. DNA for the CDR3: TGTGCCAGCGCCCGGGACAGGGGCGCCTATGGCTACACCTTC.